The entry below gives a single TCR beta chain sequence along with its context. Trimming removed 3 bases from V and 4 bases from J, with 16 bases in between. The CDR3 spans 15 residues. Germline lookup yields CDR1 SGHAT and CDR2 FQNNGV. These data belong to a study of shared clonotypes between healthy human individuals. Measured with immunoSEQ multiplex PCR; TCRdb has only the in-frame clones, and not every one. Of about 1.4 million clones in the sample, over 95% were seen once. The sequenced sample was naive CD4+ T cells sorted from blood. The subset was: CD45RA+ positively selected. The sequence came from a man aged 25-40 years in good health. The chain has TRBV11-2 and TRBJ2-7; D may be TRBD1 (6 bases). CDR3 residues: CASSFRRDILYEQYF. CDR3 sequence (DNA): TGTGCCAGCAGCTTTAGACGGGACATATTATACGAGCAGTACTTC.